The 11 T cell receptor beta chains reported below all come from one sample, sequenced in a study of OX40 agonist ivuxolimab in advanced cancers. The method was the immunoSEQ multiplex PCR assay. TCRdb carries this immuneACCESS record with in-frame sequences only. Its versions omit some clonotypes, under half of them owing to an unresolved V gene in the studies checked, with the rest unexplained. This sample lists 60,000 or so clones; roughly 82% were detected once. The ten largest clones capture 2.6% of the sample. This specimen was CD4+ or CD8+ T cells sorted from blood, taken in a trial of the OX40 agonist ivuxolimab. These receptors came from an adult with an advanced solid tumor such as melanoma, head and neck, liver or kidney cancer.

The chain links TRBV18 to TRBJ2-1, with a possible D match to TRBD1 (6 bases). Germline-derived CDR1 and CDR2 are KGHSH and LQKENI. The CDR3 sequence is 16 residues long. V was trimmed by 5 bases and J by 9 bases, leaving 23 bases between them. This CDR3 reads CASSLTPATGSREQFF. The CDR3 DNA follows: TGTGCCAGCTCATTAACCCCGGCCACAGGGTCTCGTGAGCAGTTCTTC.

The chain is built from TRBV10-1 and TRBJ2-5, with a possible D match to TRBD2 (5 bases). This CDR3 is 13 amino acids long. The germline V and J ends were trimmed by 9 bases and 2 bases, with 13 bases remaining between them. Germline values: CDR1 WNHNN, CDR2 SYGVQD (reference sequence). CDR3 DNA sequence: TGCGCCAGGAGCTCGCGGAGGCAAGAGACCCAGTACTTC. Translating it yields CARSSRRQETQYF.

V and J are TRBV19 and TRBJ2-3; 8 bases fit TRBD1. The ends lost 3 bases at V and 2 bases at J; junction bases unmatched: 4. The CDR3 length is 15 residues. Looked up from germline, CDR1 is LNHDA and CDR2 is SQIVND (reference sequence). For the CDR3, the DNA is TGTGCCAGTAGTATTCAGGGGGCCATCACAGATACGCAGTATTTT. It codes for CASSIQGAITDTQYF.

This clone was detected a few times. The CDR3 DNA is TGTGCCAGCAGTGAACCTGGACAGGGGAACACTGAAGCTTTCTTT. Translating gives CASSEPGQGNTEAFF. The V gene is TRBV6-1, the J gene TRBJ1-1, with 8 bases lining up with TRBD1. Germline lookup yields CDR1 MNHNS and CDR2 SASEGT. The J segment lost 1 base and the V segment lost 2 bases, leaving 3 bases of the junction unmatched. The CDR3 length is 15 residues.

V usage is TRBV6-5 and J usage is TRBJ2-5, with 9 bases identical to TRBD2. The CDR3 extends over 15 amino acids. V was pared by 0 bases and J by 6 bases, with 5 bases of the junction left unmatched. CDR1 is MNHEY, CDR2 SVGAGI, per germline. The CDR3 region is CASSYSGGGAKTQYF. The CDR3 region has the DNA TGTGCCAGCAGTTACTCCGGCGGGGGGGCGAAGACCCAGTACTTC.

V usage is TRBV7-2 and J usage is TRBJ1-2; TRBD1 matches 12 bases. Germline V lookup: CDR1 SGHTA, CDR2 FQGNSA. The ends lost 1 base at V and 7 bases at J; junction bases unmatched: 10. The CDR3 is 17 amino acids. CDR3 protein: CASSLGLPGTGGRGYTF. CDR3 DNA: TGTGCCAGCAGCTTAGGCCTTCCTGGGACAGGGGGCCGTGGCTACACCTTC.

This clone was seen once. This chain uses TRBV18 with TRBJ2-2, with a possible D match to TRBD2 (5 bases). V was pared by 3 bases and J by 0 bases, with 5 bases between. The length of the CDR3 is 14 residues. Germline V lookup: CDR1 KGHSH, CDR2 LQKENI. The DNA for the CDR3 is TGTGCCAGCTCACCGGAGGCGAACACCGGGGAGCTGTTTTTT. It encodes CASSPEANTGELFF.

The V call is TRBV5-1, the J call TRBJ2-3; 8 positions match TRBD1. Germline V gene sequence: CDR1 SGHRS, CDR2 YFSETQ. Trimming removed 4 bases from V and 7 bases from J; junction bases left unmatched: 5. The CDR3 contains 13 residues. This CDR3 reads CASSRDRGYTQYF. The CDR3 DNA sequence: TGCGCCAGCAGCCGTGACAGGGGATATACGCAGTATTTT.

This chain uses TRBV6-6 with TRBJ2-7; TRBD1 matches at 9 bases. The CDR3 is 14 residues long. The V segment lost 2 bases and the J segment 6 bases; nucleotides outside the gene matches: 5. Germline V CDR1 and CDR2: MNHNY, SVGAGI (reference sequence). The CDR3 DNA is TGTGCCAGCAGTTACCAACAGGGGGCTCTCGAGCAGTACTTC. Protein sequence: CASSYQQGALEQYF.

This sequence joins TRBV9 and TRBJ2-4; tentative D call: TRBD2 (5 bases). The germline V and J ends were trimmed by 4 bases and 0 bases, with 11 bases remaining between them. Looked up from germline, CDR1 is SGDLS and CDR2 is YYNGEE. This CDR3 contains 15 residues. The CDR3 DNA sequence: TGTGCCAGCAGCCCCCCCGGACTAGCCAAAAACATTCAGTACTTC. The encoded protein is CASSPPGLAKNIQYF.

Notes on this clone: At one end the junction does not follow the germline gene, possibly because of a read error. The genes are TRBV18 and TRBJ2-7; D is possibly TRBD2 (6 bases). Germline V lookup: CDR1 KGHSH, CDR2 LQKENI. The CDR3 totals 12 residues. For the CDR3, the DNA is TGTGCCAGCTCATCGGGGGTAGAGAGCGCCTTCTTC. Its protein is CASSSGVESAFF.